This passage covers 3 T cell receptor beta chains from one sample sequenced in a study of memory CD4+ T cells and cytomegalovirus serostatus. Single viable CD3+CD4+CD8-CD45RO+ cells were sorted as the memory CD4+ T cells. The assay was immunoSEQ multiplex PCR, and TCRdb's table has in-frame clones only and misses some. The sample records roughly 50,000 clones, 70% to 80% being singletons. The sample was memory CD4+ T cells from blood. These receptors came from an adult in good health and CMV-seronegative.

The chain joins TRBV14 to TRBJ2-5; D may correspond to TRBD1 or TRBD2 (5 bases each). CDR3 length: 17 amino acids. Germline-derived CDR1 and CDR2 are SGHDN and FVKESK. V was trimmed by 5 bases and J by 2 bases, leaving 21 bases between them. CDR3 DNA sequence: TGTGCCAGCAGCGACAGACATGAGGGCTGGGGGCAAGAGACCCAGTACTTC. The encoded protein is CASSDRHEGWGQETQYF. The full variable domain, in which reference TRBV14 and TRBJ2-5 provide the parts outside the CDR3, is EAGVTQFPSHSVIEKGQTVTLRCDPISGHDNLYWYRRVMGKEIKFLLHFVKESKQDESGMPNNRFLAERTGGTYSTLKVQPAELEDSGVYFCASSDRHEGWGQETQYFGPGTRLLVL.

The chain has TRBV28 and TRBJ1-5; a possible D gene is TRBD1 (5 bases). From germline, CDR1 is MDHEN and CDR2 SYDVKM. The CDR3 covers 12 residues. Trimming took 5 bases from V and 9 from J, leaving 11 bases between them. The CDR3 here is CASSRSRGPQHF. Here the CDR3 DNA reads TGTGCCAGCAGTAGGTCGAGGGGGCCCCAGCATTTT. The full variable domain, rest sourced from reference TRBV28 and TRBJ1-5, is DVKVTQSSRYLVKRTGEKVFLECVQDMDHENMFWYRQDPGLGLRLIYFSYDVKMKEKGDIPEGYSVSREKKERFSLILESASTNQTSMYLCASSRSRGPQHFGDGTRLSIL.

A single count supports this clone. The CDR3 spells CASSRDTQETQYF. The CDR3 region has the DNA TGTGCCTCCTCCCGGGACACCCAAGAGACCCAGTACTTC. V and J are TRBV30 and TRBJ2-5; weak D call: TRBD1 (6 bases). Trimming pared 7 bases from V and 1 base from J, leaving 13 bases between. Germline CDR1 reads GTSNPN; CDR2 reads SVGIG (reference sequence). The CDR3 loop spans 13 amino acids.